This entry is about one T cell receptor (beta chain). TCRdb analysed the 5' RACE reads with MiXCR anew, one entry per CDR3 protein. The sample carries about 400,000 distinct CDR3 sequences, around 17% recorded once. The V and J ends lost 0 bases and 8 bases respectively, with 14 bases between them. CDR3 length equals 15 residues. Germline assignment: CDR1 SEHNR and CDR2 FQNEAQ (reference sequence). This record belongs to a study of T-cell memory formation after mild COVID-19. The sequencing input was PBMCs or a T cell subset sorted from them (not recorded which). This chain uses TRBV7-9 with TRBJ2-4, with D perhaps TRBD2 (7 bases). This clonotype was obtained from a young man who had mild COVID-19 (a few samples of this study predate the infection). Cell type and time point are not known. CDR3 in amino acids: CASSLALGGGDIQYF. The CDR3 DNA reads as TGTGCCAGCAGCTTAGCCCTAGGGGGGGGAGACATTCAGTACTTC. Variable domain in full (rest from reference TRBV7-9 and TRBJ2-4): DTGVSQNPRHKITKRGQNVTFRCDPISEHNRLYWYRQTLGQGPEFLTYFQNEAQLEKSRLLSDRFSAERPKGSFSTLEIQRTEQGDSAMYLCASSLALGGGDIQYFGAGTRLSVL.